This T cell receptor (beta chain) emerged from a study of monozygotic twins with inflammatory bowel disease. Whole-study results and caveats: Researchers reported no repertoire similarity difference between concordant and discordant twins, possibly from limited power.

As regards this clonotype: No antigen is known for it.

TCRdb reprocessed the 5' RACE reads, keeping one entry per CDR3 protein, no DNA. The specimen's table records approximately 300,000 distinct CDR3 sequences. Germline V lookup: CDR1 GTSNPN, CDR2 SVGIG (reference sequence). This CDR3 spans 12 amino acids. The chain is built from TRBV30 and TRBJ2-5; no DNA is available, so the TRBD2 call from TCRdb remains unchecked. The sample comprised blood. This clonotype originated in a human donor with ulcerative colitis or Crohn's disease, or a healthy co-twin of an affected twin (not recorded which). The CDR3 loop reads CAWSAPLGGQYF.